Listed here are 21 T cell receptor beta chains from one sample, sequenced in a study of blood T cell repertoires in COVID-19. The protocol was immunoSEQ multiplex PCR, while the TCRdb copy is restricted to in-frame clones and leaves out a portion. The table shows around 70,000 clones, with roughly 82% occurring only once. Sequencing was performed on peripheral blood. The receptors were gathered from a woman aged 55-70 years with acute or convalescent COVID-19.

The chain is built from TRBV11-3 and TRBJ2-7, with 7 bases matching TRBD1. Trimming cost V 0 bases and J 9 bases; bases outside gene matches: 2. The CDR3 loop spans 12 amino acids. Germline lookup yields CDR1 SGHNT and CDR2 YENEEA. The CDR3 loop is CASSLDDRAQYF. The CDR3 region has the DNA TGTGCCAGCAGCTTAGACGACAGGGCGCAGTACTTC.

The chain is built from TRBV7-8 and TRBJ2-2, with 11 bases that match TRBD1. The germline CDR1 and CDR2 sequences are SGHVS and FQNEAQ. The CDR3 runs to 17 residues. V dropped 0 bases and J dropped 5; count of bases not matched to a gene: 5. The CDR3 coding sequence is TGTGCCAGCAGCTTAGCCGGGACAGGGGGGGGGACCGGGGAGCTGTTTTTT. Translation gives CASSLAGTGGGTGELFF.

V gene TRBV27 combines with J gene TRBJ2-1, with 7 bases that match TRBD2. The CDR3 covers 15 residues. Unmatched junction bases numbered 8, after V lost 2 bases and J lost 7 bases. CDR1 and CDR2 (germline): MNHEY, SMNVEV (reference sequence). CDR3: CASSLGGRSRNEQFF. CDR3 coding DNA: TGTGCCAGCAGTTTAGGCGGGAGAAGTAGGAATGAGCAGTTCTTC.

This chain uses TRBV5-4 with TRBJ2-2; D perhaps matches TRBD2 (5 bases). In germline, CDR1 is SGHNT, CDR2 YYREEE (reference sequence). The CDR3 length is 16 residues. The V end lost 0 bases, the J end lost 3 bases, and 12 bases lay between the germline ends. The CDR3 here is CASSLEGLIYTGELFF. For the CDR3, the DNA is TGTGCCAGCAGCTTGGAAGGACTCATATACACCGGGGAGCTGTTTTTT.

The DNA of the CDR3 is TGTGCCAGCAGTGAACGTGACAGCCGAAACTATGGCTACACCTTC. It codes for CASSERDSRNYGYTF. The chain couples TRBV2 to TRBJ1-2; possibly TRBD1 for D (5 bases). This CDR3 is built from 15 residues. Germline lookup yields CDR1 SNHLY and CDR2 FYNNEI. Trimming left V 2 bases short and J 2 bases short, with 12 bases between.

CDR3 protein: CASSLPGQGNEQYF. DNA for the CDR3: TGTGCCAGCAGCCTACCGGGACAGGGCAACGAGCAGTACTTC. This chain uses TRBV5-4 with TRBJ2-7; 9 bases map to TRBD1. V shed 4 bases, J shed 5 bases, and the junction held 7 bases outside the gene matches. The CDR3 length is 14 residues. The V gene's germline CDR1 is SGHNT and CDR2 YYREEE (reference sequence). Combining the CDR3 with reference TRBV5-4 and TRBJ2-7 gives the whole variable domain ETGVTQSPTHLIKTRGQQVTLRCSSQSGHNTVSWYQQALGQGPQFIFQYYREEENGRGNFPPRFSGLQFPNYSSELNVNALELDDSALYLCASSLPGQGNEQYFGPGTRLTVT.

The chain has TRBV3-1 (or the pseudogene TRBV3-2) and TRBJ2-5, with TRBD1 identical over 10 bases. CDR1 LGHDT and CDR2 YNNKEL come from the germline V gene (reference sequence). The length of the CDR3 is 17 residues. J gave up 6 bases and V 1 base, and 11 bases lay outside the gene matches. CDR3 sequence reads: CASSQAGTGVYRKTQYF. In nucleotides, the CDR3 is TGTGCCAGCAGCCAAGCCGGGACAGGGGTCTATCGAAAGACCCAGTACTTC.

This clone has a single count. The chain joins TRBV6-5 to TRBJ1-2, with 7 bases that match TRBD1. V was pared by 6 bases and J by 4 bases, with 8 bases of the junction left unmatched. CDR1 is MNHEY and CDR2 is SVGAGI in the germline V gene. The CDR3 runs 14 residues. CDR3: CASSLDRESYGYTF. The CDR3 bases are TGTGCCAGCAGCCTTGACAGGGAGAGCTATGGCTACACCTTC.

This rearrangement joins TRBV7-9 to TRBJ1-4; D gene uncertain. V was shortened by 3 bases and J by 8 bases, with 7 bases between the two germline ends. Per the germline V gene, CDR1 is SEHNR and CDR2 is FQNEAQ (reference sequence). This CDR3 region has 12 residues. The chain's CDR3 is CASSLRGEKLFF. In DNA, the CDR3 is TGTGCCAGCAGCTTGCGAGGAGAAAAACTGTTTTTT.

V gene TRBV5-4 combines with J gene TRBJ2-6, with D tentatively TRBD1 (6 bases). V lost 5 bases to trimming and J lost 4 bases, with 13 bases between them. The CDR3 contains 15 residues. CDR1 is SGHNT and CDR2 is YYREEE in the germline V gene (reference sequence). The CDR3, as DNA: TGTGCCAGCAGTTTACAGGGCCAGGGGGCCAACGTCCTGACTTTC. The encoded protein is CASSLQGQGANVLTF.

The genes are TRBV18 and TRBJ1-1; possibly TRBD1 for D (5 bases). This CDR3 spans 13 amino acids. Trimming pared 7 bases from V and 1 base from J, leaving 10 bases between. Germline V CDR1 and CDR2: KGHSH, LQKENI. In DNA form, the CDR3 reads TGTGCCAGCTTGGGACTTGCGAACACTGAAGCTTTCTTT. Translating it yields CASLGLANTEAFF.

The CDR3 region is CATSRLRGGNEQFF. The CDR3 bases are TGTGCCACCAGCAGACTGAGGGGGGGCAATGAGCAGTTCTTC. The gene calls are TRBV15 and TRBJ2-1, with D possibly being TRBD2 (7 bases). CDR1 LNHNV and CDR2 YYDKDF come from the germline V gene (reference sequence). The V and J ends lost 2 bases and 6 bases respectively, with 11 bases between them. The CDR3 is 14 amino acids.

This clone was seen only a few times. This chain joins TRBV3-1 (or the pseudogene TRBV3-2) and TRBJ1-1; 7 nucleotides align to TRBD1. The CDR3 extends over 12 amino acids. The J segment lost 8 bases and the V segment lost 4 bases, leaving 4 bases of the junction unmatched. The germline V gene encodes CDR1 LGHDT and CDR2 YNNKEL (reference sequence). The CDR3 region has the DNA TGTGCCAGCAGCCGCAGACAGGGAGAAGCTTTCTTT. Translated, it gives CASSRRQGEAFF.

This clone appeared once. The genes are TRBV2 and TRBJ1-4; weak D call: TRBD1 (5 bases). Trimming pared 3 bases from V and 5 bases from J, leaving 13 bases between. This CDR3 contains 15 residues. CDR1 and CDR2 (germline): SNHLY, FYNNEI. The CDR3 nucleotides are TGTGCCAGCAGTGATTCCGGGGGGAGGAATGAAAAACTGTTTTTT. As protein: CASSDSGGRNEKLFF. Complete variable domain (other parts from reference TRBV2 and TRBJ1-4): EPEVTQTPSHQVTQMGQEVILRCVPISNHLYFYWYRQILGQKVEFLVSFYNNEISEKSEIFDDQFSVERPDGSNFTLKIRSTKLEDSAMYFCASSDSGGRNEKLFFGSGTQLSVL.

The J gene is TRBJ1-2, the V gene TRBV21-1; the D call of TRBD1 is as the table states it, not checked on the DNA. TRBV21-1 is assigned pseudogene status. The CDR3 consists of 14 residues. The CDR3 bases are TGTGCCAGCAGCAACAGTGGACAGAACTATGGCTACACCTTC. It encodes CASSNSGQNYGYTF.

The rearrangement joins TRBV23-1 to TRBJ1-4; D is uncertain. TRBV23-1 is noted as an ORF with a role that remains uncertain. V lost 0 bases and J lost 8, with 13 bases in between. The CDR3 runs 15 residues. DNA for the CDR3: TGCGCCAGCAGTCAATCGCGGAGGGTAGGAGAAAAACTGTTTTTT. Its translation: CASSQSRRVGEKLFF.

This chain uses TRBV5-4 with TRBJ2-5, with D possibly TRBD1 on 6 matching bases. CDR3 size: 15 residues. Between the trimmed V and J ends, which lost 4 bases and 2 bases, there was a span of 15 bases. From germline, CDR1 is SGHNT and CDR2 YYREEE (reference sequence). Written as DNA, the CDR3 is TGTGCCAGCAGCCACGCCGGGACACTTCAAGAGACCCAGTACTTC. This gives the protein CASSHAGTLQETQYF.

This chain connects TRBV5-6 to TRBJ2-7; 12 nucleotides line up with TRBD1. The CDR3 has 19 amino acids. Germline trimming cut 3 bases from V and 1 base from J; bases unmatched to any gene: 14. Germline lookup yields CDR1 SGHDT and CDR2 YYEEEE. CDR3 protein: CASSSNRDRGLISSYEQYF. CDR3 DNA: TGTGCCAGCAGCTCCAACCGGGACAGGGGGCTCATAAGTTCCTACGAGCAGTACTTC.

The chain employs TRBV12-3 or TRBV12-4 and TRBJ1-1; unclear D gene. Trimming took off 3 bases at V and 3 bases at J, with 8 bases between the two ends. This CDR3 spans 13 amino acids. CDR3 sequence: CASSFYGYTEAFF. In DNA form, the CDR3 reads TGTGCCAGCAGTTTTTACGGGTACACTGAAGCTTTCTTT.

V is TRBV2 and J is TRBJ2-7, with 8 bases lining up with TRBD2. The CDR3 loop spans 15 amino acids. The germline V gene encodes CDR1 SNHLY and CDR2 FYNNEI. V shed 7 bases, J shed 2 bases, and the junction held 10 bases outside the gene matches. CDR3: CASKARSGTAYEQYF. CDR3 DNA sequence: TGTGCCAGCAAGGCCCGTAGCGGGACGGCCTACGAGCAGTACTTC.

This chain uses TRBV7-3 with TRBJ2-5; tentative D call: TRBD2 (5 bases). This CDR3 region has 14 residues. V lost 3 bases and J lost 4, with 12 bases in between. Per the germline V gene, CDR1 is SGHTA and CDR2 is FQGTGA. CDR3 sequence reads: CASSFAGRGETQYF. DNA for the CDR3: TGTGCCAGCAGCTTCGCGGGCCGGGGAGAGACCCAGTACTTC. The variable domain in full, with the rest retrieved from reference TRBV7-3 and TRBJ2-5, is GAGVSQTPSNKVTEKGKYVELRCDPISGHTALYWYRQSLGQGPEFLIYFQGTGAADDSGLPNDRFFAVRPEGSVSTLKIQRTERGDSAVYLCASSFAGRGETQYFGPGTRLLVL.